This is a list of T cell receptor beta chains from one sample in a study of CD8 T cells in Susac syndrome. TCRdb ran MiXCR on the immunoSEQ multiplex PCR reads and lists one entry per CDR3 protein. The data contain approximately 210,000 distinct CDR3 sequences, about 95% of them seen just once; the ten biggest clones take up 0.075% to 0.095%. Sequencing was carried out using CD4+ T cells from PBMCs. Receptor source: a human donor with multiple sclerosis. Both conserved end residues are part of each CDR3. Fields, in order: J gene, clone size, V gene, D gene, CDR3 DNA, CDR3 protein. A D gene is named only where the DNA matches it firmly. Size is stated for part of the rows, as once, few or many counts, or as a class when the clone is expanded.

TRBJ2-1,.,TRBV20-1,.,TGCAGTGTCGCAACTCACGGGAATGAGCAGTTCTTC,CSVATHGNEQFF
TRBJ2-2,.,TRBV25-1,.,TGTGCCAGCAAGGCCTTAGGAAACACCGGGGAGCTGTTTTTT,CASKALGNTGELFF
TRBJ1-5,.,TRBV30,.,TGTGCCTGGAGTGTAGGGCGTCGGCACCTAAGCAATCAGCCCCAGCATTTT,CAWSVGRRHLSNQPQHF
TRBJ2-1,.,TRBV5-1,.,TGCGCCAGCAGCTCCGGGGGCACCTACAATGAGCAGTTCTTC,CASSSGGTYNEQFF
TRBJ2-7,.,TRBV9,TRBD1,TGTGCCAGCAGCGTAAAAGCCCCAAACAGGGGCTACGAGCAGTACTTC,CASSVKAPNRGYEQYF
TRBJ1-5,few,TRBV6-2/TRBV6-3,.,TGTGCCAGCATGCGGCAGGGCAATCAGCCCCAGCATTTT,CASMRQGNQPQHF
TRBJ2-1,.,TRBV3-1,.,TGTGCCAGCAGCCAAGTCACCAATGAGCAGTTCTTC,CASSQVTNEQFF
TRBJ1-5,.,TRBV20-1,.,TGCAGTGCTAGAGGGGTCAGACTCAATCAGCCCCAGCATTTT,CSARGVRLNQPQHF
TRBJ1-2,.,TRBV15,TRBD1,TGTGCCACCAGCGGGGACAGGGAAGGAGGAGGCTACACCTTC,CATSGDREGGGYTF
TRBJ2-2,once,TRBV2,.,TGTGCCAGCAGTGTGAACAGCGGGCTTTCGATCGGGGAGCTGTTTTTT,CASSVNSGLSIGELFF
TRBJ1-1,.,TRBV2,TRBD1,TGTGCCAGCAGTGATGTGACAGGGATTAACACTGAAGCTTTCTTT,CASSDVTGINTEAFF
TRBJ2-7,.,TRBV6-1,.,TGTGCCAGCAGGACCGACTACGGTGTGTGGGAGCAGTACTTC,CASRTDYGVWEQYF
TRBJ1-5,.,TRBV28,TRBD1,TGTGCCAGCAGAGAGGGGACAGGGGTGGGTCAGCCCCAGCATTTT,CASREGTGVGQPQHF
TRBJ1-2,.,TRBV7-2,.,TGTGCCAGCGGCAAAGTAACTAACTATGGCTACACCTTC,CASGKVTNYGYTF
TRBJ1-2,.,TRBV7-9,.,TGTGCCAGCAGCACCGGCCGTCGATACGGCTACACCTTC,CASSTGRRYGYTF
TRBJ2-3,.,TRBV7-9,TRBD2,TGTGCCAGCAGCTTATCCGGGGGGGCTTATACGCAGTATTTT,CASSLSGGAYTQYF
TRBJ2-7,.,TRBV28,.,TGTGCCAGCAGTTTACGAACGTACGAGCAGTACTTC,CASSLRTYEQYF
TRBJ2-7,.,TRBV5-1,TRBD1,TGCGCCAGCAGCACACGGACAGGGGAGATCTACGAGCAGTACTTC,CASSTRTGEIYEQYF
TRBJ2-7,.,TRBV28,.,TGTGCCAGCAGTCGCGCTCGCTACGAGCAGTACTTC,CASSRARYEQYF
TRBJ2-3,.,TRBV27,.,TGTGCCAGCAGTCCATACGACAGCACAGATACGCAGTATTTT,CASSPYDSTDTQYF
TRBJ1-2,.,TRBV29-1,.,TGCAGCGTTGAACTCCGGCCAGAGGGCAAGACCGGTACTAACTATGGCTACACCTTC,CSVELRPEGKTGTNYGYTF
TRBJ1-1,.,TRBV12-3/TRBV12-4,TRBD1,TGTGCCAGCAGTTCGTACCTGGACAGGGCAAATGAAGCTTTCTTT,CASSSYLDRANEAFF
TRBJ1-2,.,TRBV2,.,TGTGCCAGCAGTCCTAATCCGGGAGGGTATGGCTACACCTTC,CASSPNPGGYGYTF
TRBJ2-1,.,TRBV3-1,TRBD2,TGTGCCAGCAGCCAACTAGCGGGGGCCTCGGATCAGTTCTTC,CASSQLAGASDQFF
TRBJ1-2,.,TRBV2,.,TGTGCCAGCAGTGTCCAGCTTAACTATGGCTACACCTTC,CASSVQLNYGYTF
TRBJ1-1,.,TRBV18,.,TGTGCCAGCTCCCGCCTAGACAGTAACACTGGGACTGAAGCTTTCTTT,CASSRLDSNTGTEAFF
TRBJ1-5,.,TRBV20-1,.,TGCAGTGCTAGAGATAGTCTGACCCATCAGCCCCAGCATTTT,CSARDSLTHQPQHF
TRBJ1-2,.,TRBV2,TRBD1,TGTGCCAGCAGTAGACAGGGGTCATATGGCTACACCTTC,CASSRQGSYGYTF
TRBJ2-3,.,TRBV9,.,TGTGCCAGCAGCGGGGGGGTCACAGATACGCAGTATTTT,CASSGGVTDTQYF
TRBJ2-7,.,TRBV5-6,.,TGTGCCAGCAGCTTGTTGGGAATAGCGGCGGCCCGCAGCGAGCAGTACTTC,CASSLLGIAAARSEQYF
TRBJ2-5,.,TRBV29-1,TRBD1,TGCAGCACAGGGGAACAAGAGACCCAGTACTTC,CSTGEQETQYF
TRBJ1-1,once,TRBV11-2,.,TGTGCCAGCAGCCGGACCTTGAACACTGAAGCTTTCTTT,CASSRTLNTEAFF
TRBJ2-1,once,TRBV18,.,TGTGCCAGCTCACCACTTACAGGGTTGAATGAGCAGTTCTTC,CASSPLTGLNEQFF
TRBJ1-2,.,TRBV30,.,TGTGCCTGGGCCGTAGGGGGCTATGGCTACACCTTC,CAWAVGGYGYTF
TRBJ2-3,once,TRBV7-9,.,TGTGCCAGCAGTATTACCACAGATACGCAGTATTTT,CASSITTDTQYF
TRBJ2-7,once,TRBV5-1,.,TGCGCCAGCAGCGTGGATCAGACTAGTACGGCTTCCCAGTACTTC,CASSVDQTSTASQYF
TRBJ2-3,once,TRBV7-9,TRBD1,TGTGCCAGCAGCCCTGGACAGGCCACAGATACGCAGTATTTT,CASSPGQATDTQYF
TRBJ2-5,.,TRBV27,TRBD1,TGTGCCAGCAGACCGGGACAGGGTCGGGAGACCCAGTACTTC,CASRPGQGRETQYF
TRBJ1-2,.,TRBV29-1,TRBD1,TGCAGCGTTGTTGGACAGGTGACTAACTATGGCTACACCTTC,CSVVGQVTNYGYTF
TRBJ2-1,.,TRBV30,TRBD2,TGTGCCTGGAGTGTAGCGGGAGGGTTCTACAATGAGCAGTTCTTC,CAWSVAGGFYNEQFF
TRBJ2-7,.,TRBV3-1,.,TGTGCCAGCAGCCAGGATAACAGGGAACTCTCCTACGAGCAGTACTTC,CASSQDNRELSYEQYF
TRBJ2-7,.,TRBV24-1,.,TGTGCCACCAGTGATACTAAGGCAGGGACCACCTACGAGCAGTACTTC,CATSDTKAGTTYEQYF
TRBJ2-1,.,TRBV5-1,.,TGCGCCAGCAGCTTGGGTACTAGCCGGAGATCCAATGAGCAGTTCTTC,CASSLGTSRRSNEQFF
TRBJ2-3,.,TRBV20-1,.,TGCAGTGCCAAGCCATCGACCGGGTCCGGGGGAGATACGCAGTATTTT,CSAKPSTGSGGDTQYF
TRBJ1-5,.,TRBV20-1,.,TGCAGTGCCCAGGGTGGAAGCAATCAGCCCCAGCATTTT,CSAQGGSNQPQHF
TRBJ1-5,.,TRBV6-1,.,TGTGCCAGCAGTGAATCACAGGGTACGGGCAATCAGCCCCAGCATTTT,CASSESQGTGNQPQHF
TRBJ1-1,.,TRBV2,TRBD1,TGTGCCAGCAGTGGCGGACAGGGGAGTAACACTGAAGCTTTCTTT,CASSGGQGSNTEAFF
TRBJ2-2,few,TRBV27,.,TGTGCCAGCATGGGACAGAACACCGGGGAGCTGTTTTTT,CASMGQNTGELFF
TRBJ2-6,.,TRBV10-3,.,TGTGCCATCAGTGATCATCCAGGGGTGCAGGACAACTCTGGGGCCAACGTCCTGACTTTC,CAISDHPGVQDNSGANVLTF
TRBJ2-1,.,TRBV20-1,TRBD2,TGCAGTGCTAGAGATGCTCTAGCGGGAGGCACGTATGAGCAGTTCTTC,CSARDALAGGTYEQFF
TRBJ1-2,.,TRBV30,TRBD1,TGTGCCTGCCCGGGACAGGGGGTCTATGGCTACACCTTC,CACPGQGVYGYTF
TRBJ1-6,once,TRBV7-9,.,TGTGCCAGTCTCGGGACGGACTCTCTACTCGACTTT,CASLGTDSLLDF
TRBJ2-5,.,TRBV30,.,TGTGCCTGCCAGGGACTCCAAGAGACCCAGTACTTC,CACQGLQETQYF
TRBJ1-2,.,TRBV7-9,TRBD1,TGTGCCAGCAGCTCGTTGCGGGACAGGGGCTCTGGCTACACCTTC,CASSSLRDRGSGYTF
TRBJ1-5,.,TRBV25-1,TRBD1,TGTGCCAGCACTGGACAGGGAAATCAGCCCCAGCATTTT,CASTGQGNQPQHF
TRBJ2-3,.,TRBV2,.,TGTGCCAGCAGTACCCCGGGGTCGGGAGGCACAGATACGCAGTATTTT,CASSTPGSGGTDTQYF
TRBJ1-5,.,TRBV5-1,.,TGCGCCAGCAGCTTGAGGGGACAACAAGGCCAGCCCCAGCATTTT,CASSLRGQQGQPQHF
TRBJ2-7,.,TRBV28,TRBD1,TGTGCCAGCAGTCTCCGGGACAGGGCGATCTACGAGCAGTACTTC,CASSLRDRAIYEQYF
TRBJ2-7,.,TRBV27,.,TGTGCCTCCAAAACCGTCAGCGAGCAGTACTTC,CASKTVSEQYF
TRBJ2-3,.,TRBV29-1,.,TGCAGCGTTGGTCCACAATCCAACACAGATACGCAGTATTTT,CSVGPQSNTDTQYF